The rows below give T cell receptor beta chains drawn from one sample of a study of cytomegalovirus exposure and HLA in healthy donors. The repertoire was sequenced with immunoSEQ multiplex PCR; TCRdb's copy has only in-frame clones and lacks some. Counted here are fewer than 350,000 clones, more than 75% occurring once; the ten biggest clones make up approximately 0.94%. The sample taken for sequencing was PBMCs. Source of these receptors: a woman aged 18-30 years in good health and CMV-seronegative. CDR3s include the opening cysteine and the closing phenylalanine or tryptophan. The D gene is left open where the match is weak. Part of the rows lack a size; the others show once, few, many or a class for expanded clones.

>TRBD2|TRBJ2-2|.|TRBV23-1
CASSHPRSGRTGELFF
TGCGCCAGCAGTCATCCTCGTAGCGGGAGAACCGGGGAGCTGTTTTTT
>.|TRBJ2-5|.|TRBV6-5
CASSSLGGDQETQYF
TGTGCCAGCAGTTCACTAGGGGGGGACCAAGAGACCCAGTACTTC
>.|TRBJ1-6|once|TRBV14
CASSQPSTLYNSPLHF
TGTGCCAGCAGCCAACCTTCGACACTTTATAATTCACCCCTCCACTTT
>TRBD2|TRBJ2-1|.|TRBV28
CASRAGGVVNEQFF
TGTGCCAGCAGGGCGGGGGGAGTCGTCAATGAGCAGTTCTTC
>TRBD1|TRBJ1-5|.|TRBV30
CAWSGSDRGNQPQHF
TGTGCCTGGAGTGGATCGGACAGGGGCAATCAGCCCCAGCATTTT
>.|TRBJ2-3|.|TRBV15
CATSRRGGPSTDTQYF
TGTGCCACCAGCAGGAGAGGGGGTCCTAGCACAGATACGCAGTATTTT
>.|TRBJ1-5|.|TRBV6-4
CASSLGIHQPQHF
TGTGCCAGCAGTCTCGGGATCCATCAGCCCCAGCATTTT
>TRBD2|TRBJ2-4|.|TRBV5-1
CASSPPGLESNIQYF
TGCGCCAGCAGCCCGCCGGGACTAGAATCAAACATTCAGTACTTC
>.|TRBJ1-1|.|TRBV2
CASSKTGQWNTEAFF
TGTGCCAGCAGTAAAACGGGACAATGGAACACTGAAGCTTTCTTT
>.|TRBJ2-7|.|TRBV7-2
CASSLQTGDSEQYF
TGTGCCAGCAGCTTACAGACGGGAGATAGCGAGCAGTACTTC
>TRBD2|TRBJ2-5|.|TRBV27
CASRLAGVGETQYF
TGTGCCAGCAGGCTAGCGGGAGTAGGAGAGACCCAGTACTTC
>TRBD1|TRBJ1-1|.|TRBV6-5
CASSYRQGNTEAFF
TGTGCCAGCAGTTACCGACAGGGGAACACTGAAGCTTTCTTT
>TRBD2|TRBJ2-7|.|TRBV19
CASPPGLAGGSSSYEQYF
TGTGCCAGTCCCCCGGGACTAGCGGGAGGTTCCAGCTCCTACGAGCAGTACTTC
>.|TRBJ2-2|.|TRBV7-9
CASSLGGPYTGELFF
TGTGCCAGCAGCTTGGGCGGGCCATACACCGGGGAGCTGTTTTTT
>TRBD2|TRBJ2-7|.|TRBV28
CASSLAGGSSYEQYF
TGTGCCAGCAGTCTAGCGGGAGGGAGCTCCTACGAGCAGTACTTC
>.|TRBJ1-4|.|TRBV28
CASSTPSEKLFF
TGTGCCAGCAGCACACCCTCTGAAAAACTGTTTTTT
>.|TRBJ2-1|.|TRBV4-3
CASSQVGEYKQFF
TGCGCCAGCAGCCAAGTCGGGGAGTATAAGCAGTTCTTC
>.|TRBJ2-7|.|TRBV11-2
CASSSELVHEQYF
TGTGCCAGCAGCTCGGAACTAGTCCACGAGCAGTACTTC
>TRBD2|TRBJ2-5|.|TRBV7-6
CASSRLAQETQYF
TGTGCCAGCAGCCGACTAGCCCAAGAGACCCAGTACTTC
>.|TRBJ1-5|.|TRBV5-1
CASSLRGPNQPQHF
TGCGCCAGCAGCTTGAGGGGTCCCAATCAGCCCCAGCATTTT
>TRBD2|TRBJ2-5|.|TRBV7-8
CASSPHAGGEETQYF
TGTGCCAGCAGCCCACATGCTGGGGGGGAGGAGACCCAGTACTTC
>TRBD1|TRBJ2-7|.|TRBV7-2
CASSAPGTGVSYEQYF
TGTGCCAGCAGCGCCCCCGGGACAGGGGTTTCCTACGAGCAGTACTTC
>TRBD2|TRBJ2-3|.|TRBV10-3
CAISEPGTSEPWRQYF
TGTGCCATCAGTGAGCCCGGGACTAGCGAGCCATGGAGGCAGTATTTT
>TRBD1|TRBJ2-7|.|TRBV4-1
CASSVTPGQTYEQYF
TGCGCCAGCAGCGTAACACCGGGACAGACCTACGAGCAGTACTTC
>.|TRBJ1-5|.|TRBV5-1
CASSLDSGNQPQHF
TGCGCCAGCAGCTTGGACAGTGGCAATCAGCCCCAGCATTTT
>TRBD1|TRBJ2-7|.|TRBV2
CAGRTGRKSEQYF
TGTGCCGGGCGGACAGGGCGAAAAAGCGAGCAGTACTTC
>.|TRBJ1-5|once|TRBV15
CATSRMQGQPQHF
TGTGCCACCAGCAGAATGCAGGGTCAGCCCCAGCATTTT
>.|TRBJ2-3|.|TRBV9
CASSVDGGTDTQYF
TGTGCCAGCAGCGTAGACGGAGGCACAGATACGCAGTATTTT
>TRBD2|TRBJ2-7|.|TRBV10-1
CASSESLLAGTYEQYF
TGCGCCAGCAGTGAGTCTTTGTTAGCGGGAACCTACGAGCAGTACTTC
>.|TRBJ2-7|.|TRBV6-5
CASSTRERRSYEQYF
TGTGCCAGCAGCACGAGAGAGCGGAGATCCTACGAGCAGTACTTC
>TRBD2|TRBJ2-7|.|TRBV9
CASSVGGLAGVYEQYF
TGTGCCAGCAGCGTAGGGGGACTAGCGGGAGTGTACGAGCAGTACTTC
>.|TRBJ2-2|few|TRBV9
CASSAAGELFF
TGTGCCAGCAGTGCAGCCGGGGAGCTGTTTTTT
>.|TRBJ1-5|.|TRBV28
CASSAFRDQHF
TGTGCCAGCAGTGCCTTCCGGGACCAGCATTTT
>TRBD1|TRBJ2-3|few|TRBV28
CASSLIGPGQGTDTQYF
TGTGCCAGCAGCCTGATCGGACCGGGACAGGGTACAGATACGCAGTATTTT
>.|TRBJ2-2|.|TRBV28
CASSPPQGSGTGELFF
TGTGCCAGCAGTCCGCCCCAGGGGTCGGGGACCGGGGAGCTGTTTTTT
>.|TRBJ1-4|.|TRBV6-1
CASSEMRVSNEKLFF
TGTGCCAGCAGTGAGATGAGGGTATCTAATGAAAAACTGTTTTTT
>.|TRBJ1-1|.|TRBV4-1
CASSQGMAGTEAFF
TGCGCCAGCAGCCAAGGGATGGCGGGGACTGAAGCTTTCTTT
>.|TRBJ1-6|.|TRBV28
CASSLTQGRGLDSPLHF
TGTGCCAGCAGTTTGACACAGGGTAGAGGTTTGGATTCACCCCTCCACTTT
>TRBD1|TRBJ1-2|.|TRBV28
CASSFPGTGAGYTF
TGTGCCAGCAGTTTCCCCGGGACAGGGGCCGGCTACACCTTC
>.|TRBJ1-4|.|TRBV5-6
CASSLGTGVGEKLFF
TGTGCCAGCAGCTTGGGTACGGGTGTCGGGGAAAAACTGTTTTTT
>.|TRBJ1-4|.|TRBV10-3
CAISGGPHAGEKLFF
TGTGCCATCAGTGGTGGTCCACACGCGGGTGAAAAACTGTTTTTT
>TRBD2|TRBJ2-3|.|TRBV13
CASSLVSSGGGTDTQYF
TGTGCCAGCAGCTTAGTTTCTAGCGGGGGTGGCACAGATACGCAGTATTTT
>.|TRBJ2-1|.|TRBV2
CASSADSRSYNEQFF
TGTGCCAGCAGCGCGGACAGCCGCTCCTACAATGAGCAGTTCTTC
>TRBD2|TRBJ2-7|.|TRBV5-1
CASSRTSGITSYEQYF
TGCGCCAGCAGCCGGACTAGCGGTATCACCTCCTACGAGCAGTACTTC
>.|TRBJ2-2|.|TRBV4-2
CASSQVPGELFF
TGTGCCAGCAGCCAAGTCCCGGGGGAGCTGTTTTTT
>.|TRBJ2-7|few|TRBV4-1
CASSPRTVGPYEQYF
TGCGCCAGCAGCCCCAGGACAGTCGGACCCTACGAGCAGTACTTC
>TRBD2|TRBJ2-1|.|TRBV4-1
CASSLIAGAHNEQFF
TGCGCCAGCAGCCTGATAGCGGGGGCCCACAATGAGCAGTTCTTC
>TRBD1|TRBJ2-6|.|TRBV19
CASSETGAGANVLTF
TGTGCCAGTAGTGAGACAGGGGCTGGGGCCAACGTCCTGACTTTC
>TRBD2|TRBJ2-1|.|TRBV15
CATSRDPPGGFYNEQFF
TGTGCCACCAGCAGGGACCCCCCGGGGGGGTTTTACAATGAGCAGTTCTTC
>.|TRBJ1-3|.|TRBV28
CASSLYQGGSGNTIYF
TGTGCCAGCAGTTTATACCAGGGAGGGTCTGGAAACACCATATATTTT
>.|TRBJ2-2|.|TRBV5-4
CASSPRRDSQGGELFF
TGTGCCAGCAGTCCGAGGAGGGACTCTCAGGGCGGGGAGCTGTTTTTT
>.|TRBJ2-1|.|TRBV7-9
CASRDSSSYNEQFF
TGTGCCAGCAGAGACAGTAGCTCCTACAATGAGCAGTTCTTC
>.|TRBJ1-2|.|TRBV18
CASSPDSSYGYTF
TGTGCCAGCTCACCGGACAGCAGCTATGGCTACACCTTC
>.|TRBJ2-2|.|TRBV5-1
CASKTGRNTGELFF
TGCGCCAGTAAAACAGGGAGAAACACCGGGGAGCTGTTTTTT
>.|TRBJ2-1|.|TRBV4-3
CASSQDGEETNEQFF
TGCGCCAGCAGCCAAGATGGGGAGGAAACGAATGAGCAGTTCTTC